Sequencing of this T cell receptor (beta chain) was carried out in a study of vaccination and CD4 T cells after COVID-19 (dated by TCRdb to between 2020 and 2023). In the study overall: Every convalescent patient had a positive nasal swab PCR test for SARS-CoV-2, with mild disease in 9 or 10 patients and severe disease in one. Control cultures received a CEFX viral epitope pool as the positive control, an HIV-1 Nef peptide pool as the negative control, or no peptide. Overlapping spike peptide pools from SARS-CoV-2 and from the common cold coronaviruses HCoV-NL63, HCoV-OC43 and HCoV-229E were used as culture stimuli. A few convalescent patients gave samples both early after vaccination (day 14) and late after vaccination (days 161 to 241). Each participant got two doses of either the Pfizer-BioNTech BNT162b2 vaccine (n=8) or the Moderna mRNA-1273 vaccine (n=2). The convalescent cohort comprised six males and four females, including two Hispanic individuals, seven Caucasians, two Asians and one multiracial person. In around nine COVID-19 convalescent patients and a few infection-naive healthy vaccine recipients, the spike-specific CD4+ TCR repertoire before mRNA vaccination was compared with the repertoire after mRNA vaccination. Post-vaccine blood samples were collected a median of approximately 77 days after the second vaccine dose, ranging from about 14 to 241 days. Post-COVID blood samples were collected from convalescent patients a median of around 100 days after diagnosis, with a range of about 35 to 180 days. Overall results and qualifications from the work: Of the vaccine-specific clones in convalescent patients, 304 of 307, or nearly all, reacted only to SARS-CoV-2 spike and did not cross-react with common cold coronaviruses. Relatively few convalescent patients were included in the study, and early timepoints after natural infection were not analyzed. An increase in the median number of SARS-CoV-2-reactive clonotypes from more than 20 after infection to some 40 after vaccination was observed, but the change was not found to be significant. In convalescent patients, a median approximately 86% of post-vaccine SARS-CoV-2-reactive clones were detected only after vaccination, and vaccine-specific priming was suggested by this finding.

The sample's time point label is to be understood as: late sampling 161 to 241 days after vaccination in a few convalescent patients. The sample's treatment or condition label, decoded: approximately nine-day PBMC culture with coronavirus spike peptide pools or control peptides (ViraFEST assay). To expand antigen-specific T cells with peptide pools and then pick out the expanded clonotypes through TCR sequencing, the study relied on the ViraFEST assay. The positive SARS-CoV-2 PCR tests of the convalescent patients were dated from March to December 2020, before the Alpha, Beta and Delta variants emerged in the United States. Each well held approximately 2 million PBMCs cultured in IMDM containing roughly 5% human AB serum and roughly 9.7 IU/ml IL-2, with 8.5 to 10 ug/ml peptide pools added. Half of the culture medium was replaced with fresh IL-2-containing medium on days 3 and 7. Once the cells had been in culture for approximately 10 days, the EasySep CD4+ T cell isolation kit was used to isolate CD4+ T cells by negative selection. Ficoll-Paque Plus gradient centrifugation was used to isolate PBMCs from whole blood, and the isolated PBMCs were then either used fresh or cryopreserved at -140C. Culture conditions were generally each tested in triplicate wells.

V and J are trimmed by 6 bases and 8 bases, and the gene matches miss 18 bases of the junction. The CDR3 numbers 16 residues from cysteine through phenylalanine. Only the CDR3 part of the read is kept: 48 bases, read in frame from the first base. The germline V gene gives CDR1 as MDHEN and CDR2 as SYDVKM. On this clonotype itself: It lacks a known antigen. No base-level quality is on record; no much larger clone is a single base apart.

Library construction relied on PCR. At the Johns Hopkins FTIC core, DNA from the cultured CD4+ T cells underwent TCR sequencing with the Oncomine TCR Beta short-read assay. The QIAamp micro DNA kit was used to extract genomic DNA from the cultured CD4+ T cells. Oncomine TCR Beta libraries made from cultured CD4+ T cells were pooled using unique dual indexes and sequenced on an Illumina iSeq 100. On the study's bioinformatics: Non-productive sequences were removed, and CDR3s that did not start with C, did not end with F or W, or were shorter than 7 amino acids were discarded. Antigen-specific clonotypes were identified with the MANAFEST web application by comparing peptide-stimulated wells with reference and other culture wells. For a clone to be called positive, the clone needed an FDR below 0.05, an odds ratio above 5, and a productive frequency above 0.1% in at least two of three replicate wells. Cross-reactive clonotypes were defined as significantly expanded in both SARS-CoV-2 spike wells and at least one common cold coronavirus spike condition. Levenshtein distances (stringdist) and unrooted phylogenetic trees (ape) in R version 3.6.1 were used to assess CDR3 homology. TCRdb reanalyzed the raw reads on its own, using fastp at Q25 for trimming and MiXCR for clone calling, and kept in-frame beta chains. Duplicate CDR3 protein sequences are folded into a single record with the most common DNA and genes. Here the V and J calls rest on TCRdb's processing, not on the authors' analysis. Present in this sample are 20,000 to 25,000 distinct CDR3 sequences, around two fifths of which were seen just once. Of the sample, approximately 5% is held by the ten largest clones.

The clonotype comes from a human donor who had recovered from COVID-19. The material sequenced was CD4+ T cells from blood, cultured in vitro, taken about 7 months after SARS-CoV-2 vaccination. The V and J genes are TRBV28 and TRBJ1-2; 7 junctional bases match TRBD1. This receptor carries the CDR3 CASRIGAGTGARGYTF. In nucleotide form, the sequence is TGTGCCAGCAGAATAGGGGCCGGAACAGGGGCGAGGGGCTACACCTTC.